This TCR beta chain was identified during a study of cytomegalovirus exposure and HLA in healthy donors. The PCR contained 60 Vbeta and 13 Jbeta primers. The data were produced by immunoSEQ multiplex PCR, yet TCRdb's version contains in-frame clones alone and is incomplete. The sample table sets out tens of thousands of clones. Whole-study results and caveats: TCR association rates varied by HLA locus in a later analysis, with DRB1 highest and HLA-C lowest. Associated with cytomegalovirus, according to the listing, were about 160 TCR beta chains.

Trimming left V 4 bases short and J 4 bases short, with 10 bases between. In germline, CDR1 is SQVTM, CDR2 ANQGSEA. This CDR3 has 13 residues. About this clone itself: What it binds is unknown.

Sequencing was done on a sample of PBMCs. The sequence derives from a man younger than 45 in good health and CMV-seronegative. The V call is TRBV29-1, the J call TRBJ1-4, with D possibly TRBD1 on 5 matching bases. This chain's CDR3 is CSVVRGGNEKLFF. The DNA for the CDR3 is TGCAGCGTTGTTAGGGGTGGTAATGAAAAACTGTTTTTT.